The 5 T cell receptor beta chains below come from one sample, sequenced in a study of T cells in women clearing cervical HPV infection. TCRdb's table, derived via immunoSEQ multiplex PCR, lists solely in-frame clones and lacks some. This sample contains 40,000 to 45,000 clones. Sequenced sample: blood buffy coat. The receptors derive from a woman between 18 and 69 years old with a cervical HPV16 infection that either progressed to CIN3+ or cleared (not recorded which).

Points on this clone: The read gets to within 3 residues of the CDR3 end, and the germline J gene fills in the rest. V and J are TRBV2 and TRBJ2-2; D not certain. The CDR3 spans 17 residues. The germline V gene encodes CDR1 SNHLY and CDR2 FYNNEI. The sequenced part of the CDR3 DNA is TGTGCCAGCAGTTCATCCCGACGAACGGCAACTAATGAAAAG. Protein sequence: CASSSSRRTATNEK. The full CDR3 reads CASSSSRRTATNEKLFF.

With regard to this clone: From the germline J gene comes the end of the CDR3, since the read stops 3 residues before it. This chain links TRBV2 with TRBJ1-2, with unresolved D. The CDR3 has 15 residues. CDR1 and CDR2 from the germline V gene are SNHLY and FYNNEI. The covered CDR3 bases are TGTGCCAGCTCTAGCGGGCTTACAATCTCCTACGAC. This translates into CASSSGLTISYD. The whole CDR3 is CASSSGLTISYDYTF.

Points on this clone: The CDR3 extends 3 residues past the end of the read, so its final part is completed from the germline J gene. This sequence joins TRBV29-1 and TRBJ2-7; 9 bases align to TRBD2. CDR3 length: 13 residues. The V gene's germline CDR1 is SQVTM and CDR2 ANQGSEA. The junction had 8 bases not matched to a gene; V was cut back by 7 bases and J by 4 bases. This CDR3 is CSGRAGGLYEQYF. The CDR3 bases that were read are TGCAGCGGTCGAGCGGGGGGCCTATACGAG.

Of note for this clone: Coverage ceases 3 residues before the CDR3 finishes, and the germline J gene fills in the end. The chain joins TRBV7-2 to TRBJ2-7; no clear D gene. Trimming pared 5 bases from V and 2 bases from J, leaving 13 bases between. The length of the CDR3 is 14 residues. Germline V gene data show CDR1 as SGHTA and CDR2 as FQGNSA. CDR3 DNA (partial): TGTGCCAGCAGCCCGTACTTGCGCCCCTACGAG. The encoded protein is CASSPYLRPYE. The whole CDR3 sequence reads CASSPYLRPYEQYF.

About this clone: Read sequence stops 3 residues before the CDR3 end, and the germline J gene provides the missing end. This chain links TRBV20-1 with TRBJ1-2; no clear D gene. The V and J ends lost 4 bases and 2 bases respectively, with 8 bases between them. The CDR3 sequence is 12 residues long. CDR1 and CDR2 (germline): DFQATT, SNEGSKA (reference sequence). This chain's CDR3 is CSAIDRNYGYTF. The covered CDR3 bases are TGCAGTGCTATAGATCGGAACTATGGC.